This T cell receptor (beta chain) is from a study of tumor-infiltrating lymphocytes in localized non-small cell lung cancer. The wider study: Patients included smokers and never-smokers with various histologies, some sampled after neoadjuvant chemotherapy.

Assay used: immunoSEQ multiplex PCR; TCRdb lists only in-frame clones, some missing. Among about 5,500 clones, 81% were seen once, and the ten largest hold 9% to 10%. The junction had 20 bases not matched to a gene; V was cut back by 8 bases and J by 0 bases. Germline CDR1 is SNHLY and CDR2 is FYNNEI. The CDR3 has 19 amino acids. The receptor was derived from a human donor with non-small cell lung cancer. This rearrangement joins TRBV2 to TRBJ2-7; 9 bases are a match to TRBD1. Sequencing was done on a sample of lung tumor tissue. The CDR3 bases are TGTGCCAGCGATAAACCGGGACAGGGCCTCCCGGAGGGCTCCTACGAGCAGTACTTC. Translated, it gives CASDKPGQGLPEGSYEQYF.